Following are 24 T cell receptor beta chains from one sample sequenced in a study of CD8 T cells in Susac syndrome. RNA totalling about 0.45 to 1 ug underwent reverse transcription with random hexamers. Using its own MiXCR run on the immunoSEQ multiplex PCR reads, TCRdb lists one record per CDR3 protein. There are some 110,000 distinct CDR3 sequences in the sample; more than 80% occur only once, and approximately 0.29% lies in the top ten. Input material: CD8+ T cells from PBMCs. These receptors came from a human donor with multiple sclerosis.

The chain carries TRBV13 and TRBJ1-4; 8 bases match TRBD1. Germline V CDR1 and CDR2: PRHDT, FYEKMQ (reference sequence). The trim removed 9 bases at V and 0 bases at J, leaving 6 bases unmatched. CDR3 length: 15 residues. This CDR3 is CASADRAATNEKLFF. The CDR3 DNA follows: TGTGCCAGTGCGGACAGGGCTGCAACTAATGAAAAACTGTTTTTT.

The rearrangement joins TRBV27 to TRBJ1-5; weak D call: TRBD1 (6 bases). The CDR3 has 15 residues. V gave up 7 bases and J gave up 3 bases, with 16 bases separating them. The germline V gene encodes CDR1 MNHEY and CDR2 SMNVEV (reference sequence). The CDR3 region has the DNA TGTGCCAGCACCCCGACCGGGGGGGCCAATCAGCCCCAGCATTTT. Its translation: CASTPTGGANQPQHF.

This rearrangement joins TRBV14 to TRBJ2-1, with D tentatively TRBD2 (5 bases). The V gene's germline CDR1 is SGHDN and CDR2 FVKESK. Trimming cost V 3 bases and J 1 base, with 10 bases left between them. This CDR3 spans 15 amino acids. The CDR3 DNA is TGTGCCAGCAGCCACCTCGGGGTATCCTACAATGAGCAGTTCTTC. It codes for CASSHLGVSYNEQFF. The variable domain in full, with the rest retrieved from reference TRBV14 and TRBJ2-1, is EAGVTQFPSHSVIEKGQTVTLRCDPISGHDNLYWYRRVMGKEIKFLLHFVKESKQDESGMPNNRFLAERTGGTYSTLKVQPAELEDSGVYFCASSHLGVSYNEQFFGPGTRLTVL.

The V gene is TRBV27, the J gene TRBJ2-7, with TRBD1 identical over 9 bases. The germline CDR1 and CDR2 sequences are MNHEY and SMNVEV (reference sequence). CDR3 length equals 15 residues. Trimming at V came to 1 base and at J to 4 bases, leaving 5 bases not matched to a gene. This chain's CDR3 is CASSLWTGAQYEQYF. The CDR3 DNA sequence: TGTGCCAGCAGTTTATGGACAGGGGCTCAATACGAGCAGTACTTC.

The chain employs TRBV4-1 and TRBJ2-1, with 12 bases that match TRBD1. Per the germline V gene, CDR1 is MGHRA and CDR2 is YSYEKL. The CDR3 has 15 amino acids. V shed 4 bases and J 8 bases; nucleotides not matched to a gene: 6. CDR3 DNA: TGCGCCAGCAGCCTCGCCGGGACAGGGGGCTATGAGCAGTTCTTC. Protein sequence: CASSLAGTGGYEQFF.

This chain uses TRBV3-1 with TRBJ2-3; either TRBD1 or TRBD2 may fit D (5 bases each). The CDR3 runs 14 residues. Germline V gives CDR1 LGHDT, CDR2 YNNKEL (reference sequence). V lost 5 bases and J lost 2, with 11 bases in between. CDR3 sequence: CASSTRDDTDTQYF. The CDR3 DNA reads TGTGCCAGCAGCACTAGGGACGACACAGATACGCAGTATTTT.

The chain has TRBV6-1 and TRBJ2-1; 7 nucleotides match TRBD1. CDR1 and CDR2 from the germline V gene are MNHNS and SASEGT. The ends lost 7 bases at V and 6 bases at J; junction bases unmatched: 9. The CDR3 is 14 residues long. The CDR3 nucleotides are TGTGCCAGCATCGCCGACAGGGAAATCAATGAGCAGTTCTTC. As protein: CASIADREINEQFF.

In DNA form, the CDR3 reads TGTGCCAGTGGTGACGGCTACGAGCAGTACGTC. Its protein is CASGDGYEQYV. The chain recombines TRBV19 with TRBJ2-7; D is unresolved. This CDR3 comprises 11 residues. The germline gives CDR1 LNHDA, CDR2 SQIVND (reference sequence). V lost 8 bases and J lost 3, with 8 bases in between.

This clonotype was found once. The gene calls are TRBV19 and TRBJ1-2; D is unresolved. Germline CDR1 reads LNHDA; CDR2 reads SQIVND (reference sequence). The CDR3 sequence is 17 residues long. Trimming took 3 bases from V and 4 from J, leaving 21 bases between them. In DNA form, the CDR3 reads TGTGCCAGTAGTATGTTCGTCCGCTCCCATTCGCCCTATGGCTACACCTTC. Amino acid sequence: CASSMFVRSHSPYGYTF.

The chain couples TRBV5-1 to TRBJ2-3, with D unclear. The CDR3 totals 15 residues. The V end was cut by 0 bases, the J end by 3 bases, with 11 bases between. Germline-derived CDR1 and CDR2 are SGHRS and YFSETQ. The CDR3 loop is CASSLEDPRTDTQYF. CDR3 DNA: TGCGCCAGCAGCTTGGAGGACCCGCGAACAGATACGCAGTATTTT.

The V and J genes are TRBV7-2 and TRBJ2-1; D gene ambiguous. The CDR3 runs to 14 residues. CDR1 is SGHTA and CDR2 is FQGNSA in the germline V gene. The germline V and J ends were trimmed by 4 bases and 5 bases, with 12 bases remaining between them. CDR3 protein: CASSWARVHNEQFF. CDR3 sequence (DNA): TGTGCCAGCAGCTGGGCGCGAGTACACAATGAGCAGTTCTTC.

This chain joins TRBV12-5 and TRBJ2-2; D gene uncertain. CDR3 length: 13 amino acids. Germline V gene lookup returns CDR1 LGHNT and CDR2 FRNRAP. Trimming removed 0 bases from V and 6 bases from J, with 5 bases in between. The CDR3 nucleotides are TGTGCTAGTGGTTTGGTACTGGCCGGGGAGCTGTTTTTT. This gives the protein CASGLVLAGELFF.

This clonotype was detected only a few times. The chain uses TRBV12-3 or TRBV12-4 and TRBJ1-5, with TRBD1 matching over 8 bases. The CDR3 spans 14 residues. V shed 4 bases and J 1 base; nucleotides not matched to a gene: 0. The CDR3 region is CASSWTGSNQPQHF. In DNA, the CDR3 is TGTGCCAGCAGTTGGACAGGGAGCAATCAGCCCCAGCATTTT.

The chain uses TRBV5-4 and TRBJ2-3; the match to TRBD2 covers 7 bases. In germline, CDR1 is SGHNT, CDR2 YYREEE (reference sequence). V lost 5 bases, J lost 6 bases, and 6 bases stayed unmatched. The CDR3 has 13 amino acids. The CDR3 is CASSPRGDDTQYF. CDR3 DNA: TGTGCCAGCAGTCCCCGGGGGGATGATACGCAGTATTTT.

The V gene is TRBV12-3 or TRBV12-4, the J gene TRBJ1-1; TRBD1 is a possible D gene (6 bases). Deletions cut 3 bases from V and 4 bases from J, with 12 bases between. CDR3 length: 14 amino acids. CDR3 loop: CASSFGGAGTEAFF. The CDR3 coding sequence is TGTGCCAGCAGTTTCGGGGGCGCGGGCACTGAAGCTTTCTTT.

As DNA, the CDR3 is TGTGCCAGCAGTCCCCGACTAGCGGGAGGGCCCGGGGAGCTGTTTTTT. Its protein product is CASSPRLAGGPGELFF. The rearrangement uses TRBV27 and TRBJ2-2; 14 nucleotides align to TRBD2. The CDR3 is 16 amino acids. With 5 bases clipped from V and 6 bases from J, the junction kept 5 bases outside the gene matches. Germline CDR1 MNHEY, CDR2 SMNVEV (reference sequence).

This clonotype was counted once. The V call is TRBV6-1, the J call TRBJ2-1, with D possibly TRBD2 on 5 matching bases. This CDR3 has 17 amino acids. CDR1 is MNHNS and CDR2 is SASEGT in the germline V gene. Trimming left V 6 bases short and J 0 bases short, with 18 bases between. CDR3 residues: CASSEGDPISSYNEQFF. The CDR3 DNA sequence: TGTGCCAGCAGCGAGGGAGACCCTATTAGCTCCTACAATGAGCAGTTCTTC.

The rearrangement uses TRBV27 and TRBJ1-5; D is possibly TRBD1 (5 bases). This CDR3 comprises 15 residues. Trimming pared 5 bases from V and 9 bases from J, leaving 20 bases between. Germline CDR1 reads MNHEY; CDR2 reads SMNVEV (reference sequence). CDR3 sequence reads: CASSRGGGGNRPQHF. CDR3 DNA sequence: TGTGCCAGCAGTCGGGGCGGGGGGGGGAACCGGCCCCAGCATTTT.

The J gene is TRBJ1-5, the V gene TRBV28; D gene uncertain. Deletions cut 5 bases from V and 3 bases from J, with 11 bases between. The germline gives CDR1 MDHEN, CDR2 SYDVKM. CDR3 length: 14 amino acids. CDR3 DNA sequence: TGTGCCAGCAGTCAAGCCGGGGTCAATCAGCCCCAGCATTTT. Its protein is CASSQAGVNQPQHF. Using reference TRBV28 and TRBJ1-5 for the parts outside the CDR3, the full variable domain is DVKVTQSSRYLVKRTGEKVFLECVQDMDHENMFWYRQDPGLGLRLIYFSYDVKMKEKGDIPEGYSVSREKKERFSLILESASTNQTSMYLCASSQAGVNQPQHFGDGTRLSIL.

V usage is TRBV5-1 and J usage is TRBJ2-3; 9 positions match TRBD1. The CDR3 runs 16 residues. Germline assignment: CDR1 SGHRS and CDR2 YFSETQ. The V gene end was trimmed by 4 bases and the J gene end by 2 bases; junction bases not matched to a gene: 8. The CDR3 sequence: CASSPQWDRVTDTQYF. In DNA form, the CDR3 reads TGCGCCAGCAGCCCGCAGTGGGACAGGGTCACAGATACGCAGTATTTT.

CDR3 DNA: TGTGCCAGTAGTATGACCAGCTATGGCTACACCTTC. It specifies CASSMTSYGYTF. The chain recombines TRBV19 with TRBJ1-2; D gene uncertain. The germline gives CDR1 LNHDA, CDR2 SQIVND (reference sequence). V was trimmed by 3 bases and J by 4 bases, leaving 6 bases between them. CDR3 length: 12 residues.

This chain uses TRBV12-3 or TRBV12-4 with TRBJ2-5; the D gene is possibly TRBD1 (6 bases). The CDR3 totals 13 residues. Trimming shortened V by 6 bases and J by 4 bases, and 12 bases separated the two germline ends. CDR3 region: CASRRTEPETQYF. Written as DNA, the CDR3 is TGTGCCAGCAGGAGGACAGAACCAGAGACCCAGTACTTC.

This clonotype was seen just once. The CDR3, as DNA: TGTGCCAGCAGTTTAGGACAGGACAACACCGGGGAGCTGTTTTTT. Its protein is CASSLGQDNTGELFF. The rearrangement links TRBV12-3 or TRBV12-4 to TRBJ2-2, with D perhaps matching TRBD1 (6 bases). The ends were cut back, 1 base at V and 2 bases at J, with 8 bases in the middle. The CDR3 has 15 residues.

The chain couples TRBV27 to TRBJ2-1; the match to TRBD1 covers 8 bases. The CDR3 runs 14 residues. CDR1 and CDR2 (germline): MNHEY, SMNVEV (reference sequence). The V and J ends lost 5 bases and 10 bases, in that order; junction bases with no gene match: 10. The CDR3 sequence: CASSATYRGEEQFF. CDR3 nucleotides: TGTGCCAGCAGTGCGACTTACAGGGGGGAGGAGCAGTTCTTC.